Below, 8 T cell receptor beta chains from the same sample are listed, as sequenced in a study of T cells expressing NK-cell markers. For each CDR3 protein, TCRdb gives one entry from its re-call of the 5' RACE reads, without DNA. This table holds roughly 150,000 distinct CDR3 sequences. Material for sequencing was blood T cells: a sorted CD56 or NKG2C T cell subset, CD4+ or CD8+ T cells, or bulk PBMC T cells (not recorded which). The source of these receptors is a man between 18 and 69 years old in good health.

The chain uses TRBV12-3 or TRBV12-4 and TRBJ1-1. The CDR3 is made up of 11 amino acids. The CDR3 is CASSRIREAFF.

The genes are TRBV6-1 and TRBJ2-1; no DNA is available, so the TRBD2 call from TCRdb remains unchecked. This CDR3 region has 15 residues. Per the germline V gene, CDR1 is MNHNS and CDR2 is SASEGT. CDR3 sequence: CASSESGGGHNEQFF.

The rearrangement joins TRBV19 to TRBJ1-1; TCRdb returns TRBD1, unconfirmable since there is no DNA. There are 18 residues in the CDR3. Germline CDR1 is LNHDA and CDR2 is SQIVND (reference sequence). The CDR3 reads CASSIGARGRPQNTEAFF.

The V gene is TRBV12-3 or TRBV12-4, the J gene TRBJ2-1; the TCRdb D gene call, TRBD1, has no DNA to confirm it. There are 11 residues in the CDR3. The CDR3 loop reads CASSAGNEQFF.

The chain recombines TRBV7-8 with TRBJ2-5; TCRdb reports TRBD1, a call that lacks DNA to check it against. Germline V gene data show CDR1 as SGHVS and CDR2 as FQNEAQ. This CDR3 spans 16 amino acids. The CDR3 sequence: CASSFRGVDYQETQYF.

The chain employs TRBV5-1 and TRBJ2-7; checking the TCRdb D call of TRBD1 is not possible without DNA. The CDR3 consists of 17 residues. Looked up from germline, CDR1 is SGHRS and CDR2 is YFSETQ. Here the CDR3 reads CASSPSGTGTNLGEQYF.

The chain links TRBV6-1 to TRBJ2-3; TCRdb outputs TRBD2, but without DNA this stays unchecked. CDR1 is MNHNS, CDR2 SASEGT, per germline. This CDR3 comprises 17 residues. CDR3 region: CASSPGDSGFPTDTQYF.

The V call is TRBV20-1, the J call TRBJ1-5. There are 12 residues in the CDR3. Germline V lookup: CDR1 DFQATT, CDR2 SNEGSKA (reference sequence). CDR3: CSASIGVQPQHF.